The 13 T cell receptor beta chains below come from one sample, sequenced in a study of T cell clonotyping in hematopoietic cell transplantation. The assay was immunoSEQ multiplex PCR, and TCRdb's table has in-frame clones only and misses some. This table has roughly 13,000 clones, roughly 60% appearing once. Sequencing used PBMCs. The receptors were sampled from a human donor who either received an allogeneic hematopoietic cell transplant for a myeloid malignancy or was a related donor (not recorded which). Some clones in this sample may be carry-over from other donors' samples.

The chain links TRBV7-3 to TRBJ2-6; D possibly corresponds to TRBD1 (5 bases). V lost 1 base, J lost 0 bases, and 13 bases lay in between. The CDR3 is 18 amino acids. Germline CDR1 and CDR2: SGHTA and FQGTGA. The CDR3: CASSLMAGIGSGANVLTF. CDR3 coding DNA: TGTGCCAGCAGCTTAATGGCAGGGATTGGCTCTGGGGCCAACGTCCTGACTTTC.

The gene calls are TRBV19 and TRBJ2-1; weak D call: TRBD1 (5 bases). Germline V lookup: CDR1 LNHDA, CDR2 SQIVND (reference sequence). CDR3 length: 15 residues. Trimming cost V 1 base and J 1 base, with 8 bases left between them. CDR3 sequence: CASSIGAGSYNEQFF. CDR3 DNA: TGTGCCAGTAGTATAGGGGCAGGGTCCTACAATGAGCAGTTCTTC.

The sample holds a few counts of this clone. V is TRBV5-1 and J is TRBJ1-2; D is ambiguous. The CDR3 contains 12 residues. Per the germline V gene, CDR1 is SGHRS and CDR2 is YFSETQ. V was pared by 0 bases and J by 4 bases, with 4 bases between. The CDR3 is CASSLGFYGYTF. The CDR3, as DNA: TGCGCCAGCAGCTTGGGTTTCTATGGCTACACCTTC.

As for this clone: This CDR3 is also generated by other DNA sequences in the sample. The rearrangement joins TRBV30 to TRBJ1-1; D ambiguous. Trimming pared 0 bases from V and 1 base from J, leaving 6 bases between. There are 13 residues in the CDR3. CDR1 is GTSNPN, CDR2 SVGIG, per germline (reference sequence). CDR3 nucleotides: TGTGCCTGGAGTGTATCGGAGAACACTGAAGCTTTCTTT. This codes for CAWSVSENTEAFF.

This clone appeared a few times. The chain combines TRBV10-3 with TRBJ2-3, with D unresolved. The CDR3 has 13 residues. The germline V and J ends were trimmed by 2 bases and 6 bases, with 9 bases remaining between them. Germline CDR1 ENHRY, CDR2 SYGVKD. The CDR3 DNA sequence: TGTGCCATCAGTGAGAGGAGTACGGATACGCAGTATTTT. Encoded protein: CAISERSTDTQYF.

The rearrangement uses TRBV5-1 and TRBJ1-5, with D perhaps matching TRBD1 (5 bases). CDR3 length: 15 amino acids. Germline V lookup: CDR1 SGHRS, CDR2 YFSETQ. V gave up 4 bases and J gave up 2 bases, with 13 bases separating them. DNA for the CDR3: TGCGCCAGCAGCCCGCGCGCGGGACGCAATCAGCCCCAGCATTTT. It is translated as CASSPRAGRNQPQHF.

The chain joins TRBV4-3 to TRBJ1-1, with D hard to call. Trimming pared 4 bases from V and 1 base from J, leaving 13 bases between. Germline assignment: CDR1 LGHNA and CDR2 YSLEER. This CDR3 has 15 residues. The CDR3 is CASSLRVTGNTEAFF. CDR3 bases: TGCGCCAGCAGCCTCCGGGTCACTGGGAACACTGAAGCTTTCTTT.

This clone is labeled medium-sized. The rearrangement uses TRBV7-9 and TRBJ1-6; no firm D call. The V gene lost 0 bases and the J gene lost 1 base, with 16 bases spanning the gap. The CDR3 covers 19 residues. Germline V lookup: CDR1 SEHNR, CDR2 FQNEAQ (reference sequence). CDR3 DNA: TGTGCCAGCAGCTTAGCAAGTCAGGTATCATTGTCCTATAATTCACCCCTCCACTTT. This codes for CASSLASQVSLSYNSPLHF.

The chain joins TRBV14 to TRBJ1-4; D unclear. The CDR3 sequence is 13 residues long. CDR1 SGHDN and CDR2 FVKESK come from the germline V gene. The V end lost 0 bases, the J end lost 6 bases, and 5 bases lay between the germline ends. The CDR3, as DNA: TGTGCCAGCAGCCAAGATCGGCATGAAAAACTGTTTTTT. This sequence encodes CASSQDRHEKLFF. Together with reference TRBV14 and TRBJ1-4, the CDR3 gives the full variable domain: EAGVTQFPSHSVIEKGQTVTLRCDPISGHDNLYWYRRVMGKEIKFLLHFVKESKQDESGMPNNRFLAERTGGTYSTLKVQPAELEDSGVYFCASSQDRHEKLFFGSGTQLSVL.

The chain has TRBV30 and TRBJ1-5; D gene ambiguous. The CDR3 contains 13 residues. V was cut by 0 bases and J by 6 bases, with 9 bases left in between. In germline, CDR1 is GTSNPN, CDR2 SVGIG (reference sequence). The CDR3 sequence is CAWSVRAGQPQHF. The CDR3 region has the DNA TGTGCCTGGAGTGTACGGGCTGGTCAGCCCCAGCATTTT.

The genes are TRBV7-2 and TRBJ2-3, with 7 bases identical to TRBD2. After removal of 1 base from V and 5 bases from J, the junction contained 6 bases not matched to a gene. This CDR3 is built from 15 residues. Germline V lookup: CDR1 SGHTA, CDR2 FQGNSA. CDR3 DNA: TGTGCCAGCAGCTTAGGTGCGGGAGTGAGAGATACGCAGTATTTT. Protein: CASSLGAGVRDTQYF.

This clone was recorded once. This sequence joins TRBV30 and TRBJ2-3; tentatively, D is TRBD1 (5 bases). From germline, CDR1 is GTSNPN and CDR2 SVGIG (reference sequence). Trimming stripped 2 bases from V and 0 bases from J, with 12 bases between. The CDR3 consists of 15 residues. The CDR3 nucleotides read TGTGCCTGGAGTCACCTTGGGGCTAGCACAGATACGCAGTATTTT. This translates into CAWSHLGASTDTQYF.

CDR3 protein: CASRTRDLQTYEQYF. Written as DNA, the CDR3 is TGTGCCAGCAGAACCCGGGACTTACAAACCTACGAGCAGTACTTC. The chain recombines TRBV28 with TRBJ2-5; D is possibly TRBD2 (6 bases). The DNA end favors TRBJ2-7, so the J call may be wrong. The V gene's germline CDR1 is MDHEN and CDR2 SYDVKM. There are 15 residues in the CDR3.